This note documents a single T cell receptor beta chain sequence. Its antigen is unidentified. This entry belongs to a study of T cell responses to AZD1222 COVID-19 vaccine. Study results and caveats: At 160-218 and 743-854, vaccine-associated CD4 TCRs were dominant, and they spanned spike. Nearly half of spike-specific TCRs reportedly target unmutated variant regions.

Looked up from germline, CDR1 is SNHLY and CDR2 is FYNNEI. The CDR3 has 13 residues. Trimming left V 8 bases short and J 0 bases short, with 10 bases between. The protocol was immunoSEQ multiplex PCR, while the TCRdb copy is restricted to in-frame clones and leaves out a portion. The data show around 100,000 clones, with around nine tenths seen just once and roughly 15% held by the top ten. This TCR was sampled from an adult in good health. The sequencing here drew on peripheral blood, taken on day 0 of AZD1222 vaccination. The chain combines TRBV2 with TRBJ1-1; D is unclear. As DNA, the CDR3 is TGTGCCAGCCGGTGGACGGTGAACACTGAAGCTTTCTTT. Its protein product is CASRWTVNTEAFF. The full variable domain, completed using reference TRBV2 and TRBJ1-1, is EPEVTQTPSHQVTQMGQEVILRCVPISNHLYFYWYRQILGQKVEFLVSFYNNEISEKSEIFDDQFSVERPDGSNFTLKIRSTKLEDSAMYFCASRWTVNTEAFFGQGTRLTVV.